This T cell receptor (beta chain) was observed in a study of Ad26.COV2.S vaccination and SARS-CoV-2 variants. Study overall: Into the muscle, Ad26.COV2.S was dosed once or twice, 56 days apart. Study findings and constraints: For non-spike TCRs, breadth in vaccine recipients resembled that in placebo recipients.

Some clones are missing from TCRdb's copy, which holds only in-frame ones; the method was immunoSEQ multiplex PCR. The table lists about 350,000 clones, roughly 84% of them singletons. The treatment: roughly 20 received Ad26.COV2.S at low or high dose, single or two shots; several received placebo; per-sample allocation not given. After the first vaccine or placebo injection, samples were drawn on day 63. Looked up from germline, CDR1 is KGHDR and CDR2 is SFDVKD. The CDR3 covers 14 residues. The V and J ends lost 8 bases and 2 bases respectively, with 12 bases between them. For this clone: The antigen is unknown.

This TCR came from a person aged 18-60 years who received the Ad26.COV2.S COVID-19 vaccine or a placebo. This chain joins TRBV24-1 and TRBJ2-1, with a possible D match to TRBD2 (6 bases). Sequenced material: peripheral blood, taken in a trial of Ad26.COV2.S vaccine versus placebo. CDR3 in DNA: TGTGCCACCACCGGAGGGGATCCCTACAATGAGCAGTTCTTC. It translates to CATTGGDPYNEQFF.